There are a few counts of the clone carrying this T cell receptor beta chain. What it recognizes is unknown. The sample comes from a study of T cells in Graves' hyperthyroidism and ophthalmopathy. Study-wide points: The model's output predicted ophthalmopathy at a median of roughly seven months prior to onset. Most clonotypes expanded in the thyroid (above 0.001) were also present in blood.

RNA transcripts gave rise to amplified TCR beta CDR3 regions. An initial round of RT-PCR targeting the TCR CDR3 relied on the HTBI primer set. TCRdb called the multiplex PCR reads again in MiXCR, with one record for every CDR3 protein. The data hold 250,000 or so distinct CDR3 sequences, with approximately 15% observed a single time. Germline V gene sequence: CDR1 MGHRA, CDR2 YSYEKL. The CDR3 is 14 amino acids. Unmatched junction bases numbered 7, after V lost 4 bases and J lost 6 bases. This clonotype originated in a woman in her forties with Graves' hyperthyroidism that later progressed to Graves' ophthalmopathy. The source material was blood. The chain carries TRBV4-1 and TRBJ1-2; 8 bases are a match to TRBD1. CDR3 sequence (DNA): TGCGCCAGCAGCCCAAGGACAGGGTGGCATGGCTACACCTTC. It encodes CASSPRTGWHGYTF.